The rows below give T cell receptor beta chains drawn from one sample of a study of T cell responses to AZD1222 COVID-19 vaccine. The table came from immunoSEQ multiplex PCR; TCRdb's copy has only in-frame clones and leaves some out. The data hold about 83,000 clones, with 86% observed a single time. The source was peripheral blood, collected on day 0 of AZD1222 vaccination. Receptor source: an adult in good health. Both conserved end residues are part of each CDR3. Rows give clone size only sometimes, using once, few, many, or a class for an expanded clone.

V,size,J,CDR3
TRBV6-5,NA,TRBJ1-2,CASSTGQSYPYGYTF
TRBV3-1/TRBV3-2,NA,TRBJ1-1,CASRRQDRLEAEAFF
TRBV5-6,NA,TRBJ1-5,CASSLGRGLNQPQHF
TRBV30,NA,TRBJ2-7,CAWSVRAGRSSGGPNF
TRBV4-3,NA,TRBJ2-6,CASSQDGGANVLTF
TRBV7-3,once,TRBJ2-3,CASSLMGGTDTQYF
TRBV6-1,once,TRBJ2-7,CASSEVSSIFYEQYF
TRBV4-1,NA,TRBJ1-2,CASRPSGQRYGYTF
TRBV6-5,NA,TRBJ1-1,CATRRGQFSEAFF
TRBV24-1,NA,TRBJ2-1,CATSDNNEQFF
TRBV10-3,few,TRBJ2-3,CAISEFDLTDTQYF
TRBV3-1/TRBV3-2,NA,TRBJ1-4,CASSQGGLINEKLFF
TRBV11-2,NA,TRBJ2-1,CASSPGTSGEQFF
TRBV7-3,NA,TRBJ2-3,CASSLLTGPQYF
TRBV11-3,NA,TRBJ1-5,CAIEQGNQPQHF
TRBV5-1,NA,TRBJ2-7,CASSLDRVNEQYF
TRBV6-4,NA,TRBJ2-1,CASSDPLLGERGGFYSYNEQFF
TRBV29-1,NA,TRBJ1-5,CSVAGHPNQPQHF
TRBV24-1,NA,TRBJ2-5,CATSEGTGVYQETQYF
TRBV7-9,few,TRBJ1-1,CASSFGTGTKAEAFF
TRBV5-1,NA,TRBJ1-4,CASATQGRGANEKLFF
TRBV3-1/TRBV3-2,NA,TRBJ2-5,CASSQGNGMRETQYF
TRBV4-3,NA,TRBJ1-4,CASSQETGWGEKLFF
TRBV9,NA,TRBJ2-1,CASSPGGRTDEQFF
TRBV14,NA,TRBJ1-1,CASSPQGLEAFF
TRBV15,NA,TRBJ2-7,CATSRGQGTSYEQYF
TRBV4-2,few,TRBJ2-7,CASSQLDRAPYEQYF
TRBV6-5,few,TRBJ1-4,CASRTGGLEKLFF
TRBV28,NA,TRBJ1-2,CASGYRNHGYTF
TRBV6-1,NA,TRBJ2-3,CASSGQIAGTTDTQYF
TRBV18,NA,TRBJ1-4,CASSPPEGVFGEKLFF
TRBV21-1,NA,TRBJ1-1,CASSLRTGRGTEAFF
TRBV7-2,NA,TRBJ2-1,CASSWSPGLEQFF
TRBV27,NA,TRBJ2-4,CAREQRKNIQYF
TRBV12-3/TRBV12-4,few,TRBJ1-2,CASSLVGDVGYTF
TRBV15,NA,TRBJ2-7,CATSRDSSGGVSYEQYF
TRBV6-6,NA,TRBJ1-5,CATWTEPSNQPQHF
TRBV7-9,NA,TRBJ2-4,CASSQGLAGVGDIQYF
TRBV19,NA,TRBJ1-1,CASSMDRTVSEAFF
TRBV7-9,NA,TRBJ1-2,CASSPDGGGGYGYTF
TRBV7-3,NA,TRBJ2-3,CASSLTGSDGPNTQYF
TRBV7-7,NA,TRBJ2-1,CASSPLSGSGNEQFF
TRBV6-6,NA,TRBJ2-2,CASRSSRGPGELFF
TRBV5-1,NA,TRBJ2-1,CASSLASRLAGVLREQFF